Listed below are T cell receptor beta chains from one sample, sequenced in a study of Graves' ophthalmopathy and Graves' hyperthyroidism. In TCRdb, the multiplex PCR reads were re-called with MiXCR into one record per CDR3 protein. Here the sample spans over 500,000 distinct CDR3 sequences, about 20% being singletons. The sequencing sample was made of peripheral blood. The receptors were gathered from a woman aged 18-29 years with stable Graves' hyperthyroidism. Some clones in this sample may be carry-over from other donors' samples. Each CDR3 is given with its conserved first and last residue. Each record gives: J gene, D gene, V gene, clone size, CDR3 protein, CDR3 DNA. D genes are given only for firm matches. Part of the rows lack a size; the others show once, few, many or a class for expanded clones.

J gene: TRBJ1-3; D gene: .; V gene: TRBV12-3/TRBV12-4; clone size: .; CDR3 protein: CASSLAQGQGNTIYF; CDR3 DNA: TGTGCCAGCAGTTTAGCGCAAGGTCAGGGAAACACCATATATTTT
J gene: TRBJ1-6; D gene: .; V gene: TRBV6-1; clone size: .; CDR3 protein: CASIDRSSYNSPLHF; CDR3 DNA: TGTGCCAGCATTGATAGGAGCTCCTATAATTCACCCCTCCACTTT
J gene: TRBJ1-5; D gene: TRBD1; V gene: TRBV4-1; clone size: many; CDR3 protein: CASSRDRSSNQPQHF; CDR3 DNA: TGCGCCAGCAGCCGGGACAGGAGTAGCAATCAGCCCCAGCATTTT
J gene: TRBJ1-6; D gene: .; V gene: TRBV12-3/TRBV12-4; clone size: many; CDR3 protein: CASRGGAAYNSPLHF; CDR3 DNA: TGTGCCAGCAGGGGGGGCGCGGCTTATAATTCACCCCTCCACTTT
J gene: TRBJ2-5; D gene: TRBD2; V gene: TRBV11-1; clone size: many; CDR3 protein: CASSERGRGETQYF; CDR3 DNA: TGTGCCAGCAGCGAGCGGGGTAGGGGAGAGACCCAGTACTTC
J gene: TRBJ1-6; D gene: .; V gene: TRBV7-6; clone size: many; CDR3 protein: CASSLEQVSPLHF; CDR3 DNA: TGTGCCAGCAGCTTAGAACAGGTTTCACCCCTCCACTTT
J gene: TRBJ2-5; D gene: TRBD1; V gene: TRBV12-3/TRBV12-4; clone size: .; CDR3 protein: CASSPGTALQETQYF; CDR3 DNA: TGTGCCAGCAGCCCCGGGACAGCGCTACAAGAGACCCAGTACTTC
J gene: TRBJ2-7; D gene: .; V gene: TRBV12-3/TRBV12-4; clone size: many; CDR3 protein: CASSLEGSIGQYF; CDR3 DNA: TGTGCCAGCAGTTTAGAGGGCTCCATCGGGCAGTACTTC
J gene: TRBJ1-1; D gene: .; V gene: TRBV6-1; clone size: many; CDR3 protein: CASTLGQGNTEAFF; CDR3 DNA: TGTGCCAGCACCCTAGGGCAGGGGAACACTGAAGCTTTCTTT
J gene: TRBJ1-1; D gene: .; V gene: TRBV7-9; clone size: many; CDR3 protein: CASSSVSLNTEAFF; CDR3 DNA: TGTGCCAGCAGCTCAGTAAGCTTGAACACTGAAGCTTTCTTT
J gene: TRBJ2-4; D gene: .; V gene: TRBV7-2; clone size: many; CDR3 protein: CASSIDSGQNIQYF; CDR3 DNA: TGTGCCAGCAGCATCGACAGTGGTCAAAACATTCAGTACTTC
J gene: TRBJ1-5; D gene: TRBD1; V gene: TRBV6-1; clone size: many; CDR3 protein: CASGNQGAPDQPQHF; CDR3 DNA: TGTGCCAGCGGGAACCAGGGGGCGCCGGATCAGCCCCAGCATTTT
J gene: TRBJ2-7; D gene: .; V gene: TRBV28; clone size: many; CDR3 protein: CASTLAEGPGIYEQYF; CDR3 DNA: TGTGCCAGCACCTTGGCTGAGGGCCCCGGCATCTACGAGCAGTACTTC
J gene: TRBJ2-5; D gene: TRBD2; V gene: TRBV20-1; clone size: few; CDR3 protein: CSALYSGRETQYF; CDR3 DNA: TGCAGTGCTCTTTATAGCGGGAGAGAGACCCAGTACTTC
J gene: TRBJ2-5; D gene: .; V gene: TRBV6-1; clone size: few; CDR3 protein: CASSDGRRSETQYF; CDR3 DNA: TGTGCCAGCAGTGATGGGAGAAGGAGTGAGACCCAGTACTTC
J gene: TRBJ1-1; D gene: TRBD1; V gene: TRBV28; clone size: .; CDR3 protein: CASSFPNRGSEAFF; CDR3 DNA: TGTGCCAGCAGTTTTCCCAACAGGGGCTCTGAAGCTTTCTTT
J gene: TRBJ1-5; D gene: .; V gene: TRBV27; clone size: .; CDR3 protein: CASSYQGDQPQHF; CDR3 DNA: TGTGCCAGCAGTTACCAGGGCGATCAGCCCCAGCATTTT
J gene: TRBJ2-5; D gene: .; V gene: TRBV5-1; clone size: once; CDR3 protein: CASSFYGVSRKETQYF; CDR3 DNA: TGCGCCAGCAGCTTTTACGGCGTCTCAAGGAAGGAGACCCAGTACTTC
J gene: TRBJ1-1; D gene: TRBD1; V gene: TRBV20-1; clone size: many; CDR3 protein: CSARRGTGMNTEAFF; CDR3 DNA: TGCAGTGCTAGACGGGGGACAGGCATGAACACTGAAGCTTTCTTT
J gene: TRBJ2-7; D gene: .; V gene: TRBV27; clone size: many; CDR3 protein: CASSPGFNYEQYF; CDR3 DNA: TGTGCCAGCAGCCCGGGTTTTAACTACGAGCAGTACTTC
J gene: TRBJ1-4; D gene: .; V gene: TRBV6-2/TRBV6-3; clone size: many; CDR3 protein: CASSIRDSGATNEKLFF; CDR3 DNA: TGTGCCAGCAGTATCCGGGACTCCGGGGCAACTAATGAAAAACTGTTTTTT
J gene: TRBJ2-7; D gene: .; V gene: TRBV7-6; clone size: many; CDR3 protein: CASTSGHGAYEQYF; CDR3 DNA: TGTGCCAGCACCTCCGGGCATGGAGCCTACGAGCAGTACTTC